These T cell receptor beta chains were read from a single sample in a study of CD8 T cells in ankylosing spondylitis. TCRdb used MiXCR to reprocess the 5' RACE reads, holding one entry per CDR3 protein. The table has about 31,000 distinct CDR3 sequences, roughly 7.2% seen once. What was sequenced was blood, either unsorted or a sorted T cell fraction (not recorded which). The source of these receptors is a male donor with ankylosing spondylitis or in good health (not recorded which). Each CDR3 is given with its conserved first and last residue.

v_gene	j_gene	CDR3aa
TRBV3-1	TRBJ2-7	CASSQDWLAGAPLGQYF
TRBV20-1	TRBJ2-1	CSARDGGGLGNEQFF
TRBV20-1	TRBJ1-1	CSAIAGADAEAFF
TRBV4-1	TRBJ1-3	CASSQVDREYTIYF
TRBV7-3	TRBJ2-5	CASSRRGIDREETQYF
TRBV20-1	TRBJ2-7	CSARDPAVNEQYF
TRBV6-1	TRBJ1-5	CASTLSGGGNQPQHF
TRBV7-9	TRBJ1-5	CASSSGGAVGNQPQHF
TRBV20-1	TRBJ2-3	CSARRATQYF
TRBV27	TRBJ2-7	CASSHRGEIYEQYF
TRBV7-8	TRBJ2-1	CASSLPGVYNEQFF
TRBV7-9	TRBJ1-2	CASSLVGQTNVYGYTF
TRBV12-3/TRBV12-4	TRBJ2-4	CASKRGVANIQYF
TRBV10-3	TRBJ2-2	CAISLGGPGTGELFF
TRBV20-1	TRBJ1-3	CSAREGGGPGNTIYF
TRBV14	TRBJ1-1	CASSQGSSTEAFF
TRBV9	TRBJ2-5	CASSLFGLAGESETQYF
TRBV11-2	TRBJ2-5	CASSKTSGKGVETQYF
TRBV7-8	TRBJ2-3	CASSLPGGRTDTQYF
TRBV27	TRBJ1-6	CASSAWDRDNSPLHF
TRBV28	TRBJ2-1	CASSDSSYNEQFF
TRBV29-1	TRBJ2-7	CSVRDPRRNEQYF
TRBV19	TRBJ2-1	CASQGWSTVDEQFF
TRBV6-1	TRBJ1-1	CATQGWDTEAFF
TRBV5-1	TRBJ2-7	CASSLQGEQYF
TRBV29-1	TRBJ2-2	CSVSFGSGGELFF
TRBV12-3/TRBV12-4	TRBJ1-1	CASSNRAEAFF
TRBV5-1	TRBJ2-3	CASSLGVSSGSRDTQYF
TRBV5-1	TRBJ2-5	CASSLEGAGAYETQYF
TRBV27	TRBJ1-4	CASSFGQANEKLFF
TRBV6-2/TRBV6-3	TRBJ2-5	CASGGQADFETQYF
TRBV12-3/TRBV12-4	TRBJ1-5	CASSSNLGQGNQPQHF
TRBV28	TRBJ1-2	CASSLLGGYTF
TRBV20-1	TRBJ2-7	CSARTSGNSYEQYF
TRBV28	TRBJ2-7	CAVLGRDRGSYEQYF
TRBV11-2	TRBJ1-1	CASSGQTRSRGAFF
TRBV3-1	TRBJ1-5	CASSQGGGGQPQHF
TRBV5-5	TRBJ2-1	CASSPRSSGLTYNEQFF
TRBV4-2	TRBJ2-1	CASSQDRVPYNEQFF
TRBV19	TRBJ1-2	CASRTGTEKNYGYTF
TRBV2	TRBJ2-5	CASRPGHTGETQYF
TRBV3-1	TRBJ2-3	CASSLTGTTADTQYF
TRBV5-1	TRBJ1-1	CASRRRENTEAFF
TRBV2	TRBJ1-4	CASKRGLGEKLFF
TRBV5-1	TRBJ2-7	CASSSGLAVSYEQYF
TRBV19	TRBJ2-2	CASSRSGLAVTNTGELFF